This entry lists 15 T cell receptor beta chains sequenced from one sample in a study of OX40 agonist ivuxolimab in advanced cancers. The assay was immunoSEQ multiplex PCR, and TCRdb's table has in-frame clones only and misses some. The data contain about 30,000 clones, 86% of them seen just once; the ten biggest clones take up 20% to 30%. This specimen consisted of CD4+ or CD8+ T cells sorted from blood, obtained in a trial of the OX40 agonist ivuxolimab. These TCRs come from an adult with an advanced solid tumor such as melanoma, head and neck, liver or kidney cancer.

The chain joins TRBV7-8 to TRBJ2-1; 13 bases map to TRBD2. This CDR3 region has 16 residues. Germline loops: CDR1 SGHVS, CDR2 FQNEAQ. The junction had 4 bases not matched to a gene; V was cut back by 1 base and J by 7 bases. The CDR3 bases are TGTGCCAGCAGCTTAGGGACTAGCGGGAGTGGGAATGAGCAGTTCTTC. As protein: CASSLGTSGSGNEQFF. Full variable domain (outside the CDR3, taken from reference TRBV7-8 and TRBJ2-1): GAGVSQSPRYKVAKRGQDVALRCDPISGHVSLFWYQQALGQGPEFLTYFQNEAQLDKSGLPSDRFFAERPEGSVSTLKIQRTQQEDSAVYLCASSLGTSGSGNEQFFGPGTRLTVL.

V gene TRBV7-9 combines with J gene TRBJ1-1; the D is unclear. Germline CDR1 and CDR2: SEHNR and FQNEAQ (reference sequence). This CDR3 region has 12 residues. The V gene lost 1 base and the J gene lost 0 bases, with 0 bases spanning the gap. CDR3 DNA sequence: TGTGCCAGCAGCTTAGTGAACACTGAAGCTTTCTTT. Its translation is CASSLVNTEAFF.

The chain couples TRBV11-2 to TRBJ1-2; possible D gene TRBD1, 6 bases. Per the germline V gene, CDR1 is SGHAT and CDR2 is FQNNGV. This CDR3 has 14 residues. Between the trimmed V and J ends, which lost 5 bases and 10 bases, there was a span of 20 bases. CDR3 bases: TGTGCCAGCAGCCTAAGTCTTGGACAGCAGATCTACACCTTC. Protein product: CASSLSLGQQIYTF.

V and J are TRBV20-1 and TRBJ2-5; either TRBD1 or TRBD2 may supply D (6 bases each). V lost 6 bases, J lost 14 bases, and 16 bases lay in between. The CDR3 consists of 10 residues. Germline V gene lookup returns CDR1 DFQATT and CDR2 SNEGSKA (reference sequence). CDR3 DNA: TGCAGTGCCTCCTTCGGGGGCCTATACTTC. Translating gives CSASFGGLYF.

J is TRBJ2-1 and V is TRBV30, with 16 bases fitting TRBD2. The CDR3 extends over 20 amino acids. Per the germline V gene, CDR1 is GTSNPN and CDR2 is SVGIG (reference sequence). V shed 3 bases, J shed 2 bases, and the junction held 13 bases outside the gene matches. The CDR3 protein is CAWRGRGLAGGLATYNEQFF. The CDR3 DNA sequence: TGTGCCTGGAGGGGGAGGGGACTAGCGGGAGGGCTAGCCACCTACAATGAGCAGTTCTTC.

V gene TRBV4-1 combines with J gene TRBJ1-6; 9 nucleotides match TRBD1. CDR3 size: 13 residues. The V gene end was trimmed by 2 bases and the J gene end by 12 bases; junction bases not matched to a gene: 2. CDR1 MGHRA and CDR2 YSYEKL come from the germline V gene. CDR3 loop: CASSQTGGGPLHF. The DNA of the CDR3 is TGCGCCAGCAGCCAAACAGGGGGCGGACCCCTCCACTTT.

This chain joins TRBV10-1 and TRBJ1-1; D uncertain. Germline CDR1 WNHNN, CDR2 SYGVQD (reference sequence). Between the trimmed V and J ends, which lost 3 bases and 0 bases, there was a span of 5 bases. CDR3 length: 13 residues. In DNA, the CDR3 is TGCGCCAGCAGTGAAACGATGAACACTGAAGCTTTCTTT. This encodes CASSETMNTEAFF.

This chain links TRBV5-1 with TRBJ2-1; D is perhaps TRBD1 or TRBD2 (6 bases each). V was pared by 0 bases and J by 4 bases, with 14 bases between. Germline V gene data show CDR1 as SGHRS and CDR2 as YFSETQ. CDR3 size: 16 residues. In DNA, the CDR3 is TGCGCCAGCAGCTTGGAGTCGGGGGCCCGGTACAATGAGCAGTTCTTC. Amino acids: CASSLESGARYNEQFF.

The V and J genes are TRBV4-1 and TRBJ1-1; 8 nucleotides match TRBD1. The CDR3 covers 15 residues. Unmatched junction bases numbered 8, after V lost 4 bases and J lost 4 bases. CDR1 and CDR2 from the germline V gene are MGHRA and YSYEKL. CDR3 sequence: CASSPSTGDGTEAFF. As DNA, the CDR3 is TGCGCCAGCAGCCCCTCGACAGGGGACGGCACTGAAGCTTTCTTT.

This clone appeared once. The V call is TRBV29-1, the J call TRBJ1-1; tentatively, D is TRBD1 (6 bases). Germline V gene data show CDR1 as SQVTM and CDR2 as ANQGSEA. Trimming removed 4 bases at V and 4 bases at J, with 10 bases between. CDR3 length: 12 residues. CDR3 region: CSVVPGATEAFF. The CDR3 coding sequence is TGCAGCGTTGTCCCGGGGGCCACTGAAGCTTTCTTT. The complete variable domain, with remaining parts taken from reference TRBV29-1 and TRBJ1-1, reads SAVISQKPSRDICQRGTSLTIQCQVDSQVTMMFWYRQQPGQSLTLIATANQGSEATYESGFVIDKFPISRPNLTFSTLTVSNMSPEDSSIYLCSVVPGATEAFFGQGTRLTVV.

The gene calls are TRBV6-5 and TRBJ2-7; D is perhaps TRBD2 (6 bases). Trimming cost V 6 bases and J 0 bases, with 12 bases left between them. The CDR3 length is 14 residues. In germline, CDR1 is MNHEY, CDR2 SVGAGI. CDR3 sequence (DNA): TGTGCCAGCAGCCCGTGGGGAGGCTCCTACGAGCAGTACTTC. Translating gives CASSPWGGSYEQYF.

The chain has TRBV28 and TRBJ1-1; D gene ambiguous. CDR3 length equals 13 residues. Germline-derived CDR1 and CDR2 are MDHEN and SYDVKM. V lost 8 bases and J lost 3, with 13 bases in between. This chain's CDR3 is CASRSGFYTEAFF. For the CDR3, the DNA is TGTGCCAGCCGGTCGGGGTTCTACACTGAAGCTTTCTTT.

As concerns this clone: The same CDR3 also results from other DNA sequences found in this sample. The chain uses TRBV7-8 and TRBJ2-7; the D is unclear. Trimming removed 2 bases at V and 6 bases at J, with 11 bases between. The CDR3 is made up of 13 amino acids. The germline CDR1 and CDR2 sequences are SGHVS and FQNEAQ. DNA of the CDR3: TGTGCCAGCAGCTTAACGGACCGAGGCGAGCAGTACTTC. Translating gives CASSLTDRGEQYF.

The DNA for the CDR3 is TGTGCCAGCAGCTTAGACTCCCAAATTTGGTCCGGGGAGCTGTTTTTT. Its translation is CASSLDSQIWSGELFF. This chain links TRBV7-6 with TRBJ2-2; no clear D gene. Trimming pared 1 base from V and 6 bases from J, leaving 15 bases between. The germline V gene has CDR1 SGHVS and CDR2 FNYEAQ. CDR3 size: 16 residues.

The V call is TRBV9, the J call TRBJ2-2; a possible D gene is TRBD1 (6 bases). Germline V CDR1 and CDR2: SGDLS, YYNGEE. V lost 0 bases, J lost 5 bases, and 11 bases lay in between. The CDR3 is made up of 15 amino acids. This chain's CDR3 is CASSVASGQTGELFF. CDR3 sequence (DNA): TGTGCCAGCAGCGTAGCTTCGGGACAAACCGGGGAGCTGTTTTTT.